In its sample, the clone carrying this TCR beta chain was seen a few times. Its specificity is unknown. This specimen includes other DNA sequences encoding the same CDR3. The CDR3 extends over 12 amino acids. Germline assignment: CDR1 SGHRS and CDR2 YFSETQ. V lost 3 bases and J 0 bases, leaving 4 bases between the germline ends. This sample was included in a study of shared clonotypes between healthy human individuals. The sorted-subset replicate PCRs were given 150 to 200 ng DNA, which is about 29,000 T cell genomes. The repertoire was sequenced with immunoSEQ multiplex PCR; TCRdb's copy has only in-frame clones and lacks some. The data show roughly 640,000 clones, more than 95% seen once. Whole-study results and caveats: Researchers found naive subsets generally carried larger estimated richness than memory subsets.

The sequenced sample consisted of naive CD4+ T cells sorted from blood. Regarding subset: CD45RA+ positively selected. The chain joins TRBV5-1 to TRBJ2-7; D uncertain. The receptor was derived from a woman in her twenties or thirties in good health. The CDR3 DNA follows: TGCGCCAGCAGCTCGAGCTCCTACGAGCAGTACTTC. Encoded protein: CASSSSSYEQYF. The entire variable domain, with the rest obtained from reference TRBV5-1 and TRBJ2-7, is as follows: KAGVTQTPRYLIKTRGQQVTLSCSPISGHRSVSWYQQTPGQGLQFLFEYFSETQRNKGNFPGRFSGRQFSNSRSEMNVSTLELGDSALYLCASSSSSYEQYFGPGTRLTVT.